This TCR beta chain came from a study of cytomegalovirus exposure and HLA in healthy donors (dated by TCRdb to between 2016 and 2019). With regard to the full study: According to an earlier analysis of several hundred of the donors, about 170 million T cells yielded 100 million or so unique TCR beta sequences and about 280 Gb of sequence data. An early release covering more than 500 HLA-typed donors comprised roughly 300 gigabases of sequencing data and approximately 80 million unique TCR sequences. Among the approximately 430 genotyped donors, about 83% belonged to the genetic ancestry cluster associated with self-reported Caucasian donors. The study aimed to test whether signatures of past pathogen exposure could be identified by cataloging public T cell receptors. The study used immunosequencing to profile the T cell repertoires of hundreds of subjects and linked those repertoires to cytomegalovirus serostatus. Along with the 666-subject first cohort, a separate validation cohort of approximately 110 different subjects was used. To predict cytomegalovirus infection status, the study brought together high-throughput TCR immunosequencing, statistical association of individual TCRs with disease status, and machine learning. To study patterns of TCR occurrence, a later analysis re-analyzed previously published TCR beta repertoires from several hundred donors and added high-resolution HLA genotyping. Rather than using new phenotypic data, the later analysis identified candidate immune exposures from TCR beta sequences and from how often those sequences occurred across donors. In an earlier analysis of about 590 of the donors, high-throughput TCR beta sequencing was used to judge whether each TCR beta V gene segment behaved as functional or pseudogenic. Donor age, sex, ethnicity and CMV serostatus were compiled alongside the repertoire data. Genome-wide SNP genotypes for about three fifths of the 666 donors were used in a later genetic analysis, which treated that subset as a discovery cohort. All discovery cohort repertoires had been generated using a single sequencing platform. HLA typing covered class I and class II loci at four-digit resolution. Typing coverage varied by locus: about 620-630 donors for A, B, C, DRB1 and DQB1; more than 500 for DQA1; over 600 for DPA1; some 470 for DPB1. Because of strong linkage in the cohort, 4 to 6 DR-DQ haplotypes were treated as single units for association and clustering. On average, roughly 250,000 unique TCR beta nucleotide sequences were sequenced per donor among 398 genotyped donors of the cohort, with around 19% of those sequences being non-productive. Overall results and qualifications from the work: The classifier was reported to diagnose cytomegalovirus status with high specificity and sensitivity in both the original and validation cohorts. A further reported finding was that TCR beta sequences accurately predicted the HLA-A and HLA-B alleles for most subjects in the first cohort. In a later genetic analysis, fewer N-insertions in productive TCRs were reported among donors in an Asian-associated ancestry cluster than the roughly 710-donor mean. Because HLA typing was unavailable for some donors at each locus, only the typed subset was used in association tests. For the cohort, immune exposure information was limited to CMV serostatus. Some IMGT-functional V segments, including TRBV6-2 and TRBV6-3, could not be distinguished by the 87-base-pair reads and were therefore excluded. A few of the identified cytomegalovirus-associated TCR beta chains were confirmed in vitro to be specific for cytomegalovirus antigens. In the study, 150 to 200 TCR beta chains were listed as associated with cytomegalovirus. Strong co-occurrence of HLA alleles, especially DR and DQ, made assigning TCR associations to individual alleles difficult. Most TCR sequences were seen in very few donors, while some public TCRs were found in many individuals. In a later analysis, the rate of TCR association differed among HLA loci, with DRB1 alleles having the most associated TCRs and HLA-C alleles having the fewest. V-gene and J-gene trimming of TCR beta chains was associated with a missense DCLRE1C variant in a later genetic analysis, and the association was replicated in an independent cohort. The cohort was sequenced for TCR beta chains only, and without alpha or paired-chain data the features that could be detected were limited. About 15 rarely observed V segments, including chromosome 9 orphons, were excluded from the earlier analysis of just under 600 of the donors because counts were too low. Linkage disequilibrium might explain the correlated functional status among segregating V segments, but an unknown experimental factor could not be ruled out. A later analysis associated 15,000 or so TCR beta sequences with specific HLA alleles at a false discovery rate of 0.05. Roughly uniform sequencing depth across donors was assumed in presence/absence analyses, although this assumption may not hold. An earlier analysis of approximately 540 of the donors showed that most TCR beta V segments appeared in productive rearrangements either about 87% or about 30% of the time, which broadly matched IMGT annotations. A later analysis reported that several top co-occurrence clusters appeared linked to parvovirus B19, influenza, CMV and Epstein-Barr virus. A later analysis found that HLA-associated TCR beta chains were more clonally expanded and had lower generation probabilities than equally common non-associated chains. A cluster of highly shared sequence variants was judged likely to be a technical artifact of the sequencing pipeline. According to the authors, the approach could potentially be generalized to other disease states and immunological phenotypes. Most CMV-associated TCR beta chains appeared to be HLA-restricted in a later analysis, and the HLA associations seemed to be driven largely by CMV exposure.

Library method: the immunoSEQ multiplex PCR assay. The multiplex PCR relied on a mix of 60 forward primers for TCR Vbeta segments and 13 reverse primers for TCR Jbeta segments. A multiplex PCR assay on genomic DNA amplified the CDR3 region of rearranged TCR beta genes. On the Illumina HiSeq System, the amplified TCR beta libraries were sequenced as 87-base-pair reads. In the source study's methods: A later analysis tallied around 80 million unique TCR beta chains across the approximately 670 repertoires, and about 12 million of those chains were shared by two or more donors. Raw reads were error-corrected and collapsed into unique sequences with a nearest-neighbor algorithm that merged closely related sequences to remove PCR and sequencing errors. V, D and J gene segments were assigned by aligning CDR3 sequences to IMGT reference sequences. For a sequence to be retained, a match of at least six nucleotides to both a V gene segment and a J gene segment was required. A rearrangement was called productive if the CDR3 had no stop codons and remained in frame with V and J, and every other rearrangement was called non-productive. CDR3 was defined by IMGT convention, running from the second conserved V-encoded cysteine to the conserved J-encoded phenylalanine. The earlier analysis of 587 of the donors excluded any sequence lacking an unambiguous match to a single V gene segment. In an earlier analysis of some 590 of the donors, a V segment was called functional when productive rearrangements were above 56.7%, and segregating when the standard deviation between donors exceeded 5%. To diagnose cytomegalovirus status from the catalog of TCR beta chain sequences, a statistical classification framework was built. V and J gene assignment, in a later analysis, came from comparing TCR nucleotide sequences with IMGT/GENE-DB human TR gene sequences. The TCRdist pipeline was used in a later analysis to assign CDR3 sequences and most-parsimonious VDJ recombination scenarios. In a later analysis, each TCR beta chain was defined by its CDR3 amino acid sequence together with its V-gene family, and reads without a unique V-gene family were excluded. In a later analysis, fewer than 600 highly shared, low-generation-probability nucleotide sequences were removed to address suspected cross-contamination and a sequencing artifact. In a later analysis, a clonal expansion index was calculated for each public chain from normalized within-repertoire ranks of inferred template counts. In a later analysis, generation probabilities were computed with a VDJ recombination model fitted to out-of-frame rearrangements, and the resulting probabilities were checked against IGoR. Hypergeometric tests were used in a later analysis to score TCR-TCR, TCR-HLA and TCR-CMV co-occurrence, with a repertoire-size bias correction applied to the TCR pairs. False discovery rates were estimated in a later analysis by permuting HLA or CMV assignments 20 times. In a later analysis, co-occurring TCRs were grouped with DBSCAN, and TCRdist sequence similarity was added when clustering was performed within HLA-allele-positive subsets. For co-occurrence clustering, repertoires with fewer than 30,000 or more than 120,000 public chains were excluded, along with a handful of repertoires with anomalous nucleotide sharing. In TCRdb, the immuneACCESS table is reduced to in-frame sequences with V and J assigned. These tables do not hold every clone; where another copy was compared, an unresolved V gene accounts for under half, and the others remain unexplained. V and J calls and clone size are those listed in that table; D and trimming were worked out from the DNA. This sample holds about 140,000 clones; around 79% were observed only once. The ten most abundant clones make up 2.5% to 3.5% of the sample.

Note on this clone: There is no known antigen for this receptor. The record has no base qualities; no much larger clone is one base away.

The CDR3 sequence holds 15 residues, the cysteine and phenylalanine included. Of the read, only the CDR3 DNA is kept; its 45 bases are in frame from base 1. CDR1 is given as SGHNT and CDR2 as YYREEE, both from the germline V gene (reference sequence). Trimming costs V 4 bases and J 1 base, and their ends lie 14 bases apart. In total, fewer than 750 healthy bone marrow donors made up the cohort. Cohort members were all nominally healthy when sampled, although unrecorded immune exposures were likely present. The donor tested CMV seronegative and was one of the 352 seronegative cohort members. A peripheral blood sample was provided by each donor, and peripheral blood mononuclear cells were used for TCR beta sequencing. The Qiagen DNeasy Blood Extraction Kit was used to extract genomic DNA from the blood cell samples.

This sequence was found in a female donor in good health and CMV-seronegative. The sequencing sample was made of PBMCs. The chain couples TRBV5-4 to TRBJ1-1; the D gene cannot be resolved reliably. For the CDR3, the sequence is CASSAGNAGNTEAFF. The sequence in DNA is TGTGCCAGCAGCGCGGGAAACGCGGGGAACACTGAAGCTTTCTTT. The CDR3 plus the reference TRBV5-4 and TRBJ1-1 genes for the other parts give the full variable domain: ETGVTQSPTHLIKTRGQQVTLRCSSQSGHNTVSWYQQALGQGPQFIFQYYREEENGRGNFPPRFSGLQFPNYSSELNVNALELDDSALYLCASSAGNAGNTEAFFGQGTRLTVV.